What follows are 13 T cell receptor beta chains derived from one specimen sequenced in a study of blood T cells in healthy people across ages. Alongside a J-beta primer mix, a sample-barcoded 5' primer served in a second PCR lasting roughly 6 to 12 cycles. TCRdb independently ran MiXCR on the 5' RACE reads; one entry per CDR3 protein. The sample lists 850,000 to 950,000 distinct CDR3 sequences, 25% to 30% occurring once. Sequences were obtained from blood. The receptor set was obtained from an elderly woman in good health.

The chain employs TRBV4-1 and TRBJ1-2; no clear D gene. V was trimmed by 0 bases and J by 4 bases, leaving 15 bases between them. CDR1 and CDR2 (germline): MGHRA, YSYEKL. This CDR3 is 16 amino acids long. The CDR3 spells CASSQDPGMVIYGYTF. The CDR3 DNA is TGCGCCAGCAGCCAAGACCCGGGAATGGTGATCTATGGCTACACCTTC.

Many counts were recorded for this clonotype. CDR3 DNA: TGCGCCAGCAGCCAAGGGGACAGGGCCTACGAGCAGTACTTC. Translating gives CASSQGDRAYEQYF. V is TRBV4-3 and J is TRBJ2-7, with TRBD1 matching over 9 bases. CDR3 length equals 14 residues. After removal of 1 base from V and 2 bases from J, the junction contained 0 bases not matched to a gene. CDR1 is LGHNA, CDR2 YSLEER, per germline.

This rearrangement joins TRBV3-1 to TRBJ2-3, with 8 bases matching TRBD2. The V gene's germline CDR1 is LGHDT and CDR2 YNNKEL (reference sequence). V was clipped by 5 bases and J by 7 bases; unmatched bases: 2. This CDR3 has 12 residues. The CDR3 region has the DNA TGTGCCAGCAGCAGCGGGGGCAATACGCAGTATTTT. Its protein product is CASSSGGNTQYF.

About this clonotype: This may be a read error: a much more frequent sequence differs by one nucleotide. The chain joins TRBV12-3 or TRBV12-4 to TRBJ2-5, with D tentatively TRBD2 (7 bases). Trimming stripped 11 bases from V and 4 bases from J, with 14 bases between. This CDR3 comprises 12 residues. The CDR3 region has the DNA TGTGCCGGTCGGGGGGCAGGAGAGACCCAGTACTTC. It translates to CAGRGAGETQYF.

Many counts were recorded for this clonotype. The CDR3 is CASSQDTTALSYNEQFF. CDR3 in DNA: TGTGCCAGCAGCCAAGATACAACAGCCCTCTCCTACAATGAGCAGTTCTTC. The chain combines TRBV3-1 with TRBJ2-1; the D is unclear. Germline CDR1 LGHDT, CDR2 YNNKEL (reference sequence). The CDR3 extends over 17 amino acids. V was trimmed by 0 bases and J by 0 bases, leaving 12 bases between them.

This clonotype appeared a single time. This chain joins TRBV10-1 and TRBJ2-3, with D possibly being TRBD2 (5 bases). The germline V gene has CDR1 WNHNN and CDR2 SYGVQD (reference sequence). V was shortened by 6 bases and J by 5 bases, with 18 bases between the two germline ends. The CDR3 totals 15 residues. This CDR3 is CASSRRVREGDTQYF. In nucleotides, the CDR3 is TGCGCCAGCAGCCGGCGAGTAAGAGAGGGAGATACGCAGTATTTT.

This sequence joins TRBV6-2 or TRBV6-3 and TRBJ1-5, with D unclear. Trimming shortened V by 0 bases and J by 3 bases, and 9 bases separated the two germline ends. CDR1 MNHEY and CDR2 SVGEGT come from the germline V gene. The CDR3 contains 15 residues. CDR3 DNA: TGTGCCAGCAGTTACTCGACGGTCTTCAATCAGCCCCAGCATTTT. This sequence encodes CASSYSTVFNQPQHF.

This clonotype was observed many times. This chain joins TRBV7-9 and TRBJ2-1; TRBD1 matches at 7 bases. The CDR3 runs 17 residues. The germline V gene has CDR1 SEHNR and CDR2 FQNEAQ (reference sequence). The V segment lost 4 bases and the J segment 8 bases; nucleotides outside the gene matches: 17. CDR3 coding DNA: TGTGCCAGCAGCTCCCACGCAGGTGGCAGGGGGAAGGATGAGCAGTTCTTC. Protein product: CASSSHAGGRGKDEQFF.

In its sample, this clonotype was seen a few times. Germline and junction disagree at one end, which may indicate a read error. V usage is TRBV7-9 and J usage is TRBJ1-2; D unclear. Germline V gives CDR1 SEHNR, CDR2 FQNEAQ (reference sequence). The CDR3 is made up of 12 amino acids. In DNA form, the CDR3 reads TGTACCAGCAGCCCAGGCAACTATGGCTACACCTTC. Amino acid sequence: CTSSPGNYGYTF. Full variable domain (outside the CDR3, taken from reference TRBV7-9 and TRBJ1-2): DTGVSQNPRHKITKRGQNVTFRCDPISEHNRLYWYRQTLGQGPEFLTYFQNEAQLEKSRLLSDRFSAERPKGSFSTLEIQRTEQGDSAMYLCTSSPGNYGYTFGSGTRLTVV.

This clonotype was detected many times. CDR3 residues: CASSFRDGTYEQYF. The DNA of the CDR3 is TGTGCCAGCAGCTTCCGGGACGGAACCTACGAGCAGTACTTC. The gene calls are TRBV7-2 and TRBJ2-7; the D call may be TRBD1 or TRBD2 (5 bases each). CDR3 length: 14 amino acids. Trimming removed 3 bases from V and 2 bases from J, with 11 bases in between. Looked up from germline, CDR1 is SGHTA and CDR2 is FQGNSA.

This clonotype was found many times. The chain couples TRBV4-1 to TRBJ2-1, with a tentative D call TRBD2 (6 bases). The CDR3 extends over 15 amino acids. Trimming left V 1 base short and J 8 bases short, with 15 bases between. The germline gives CDR1 MGHRA, CDR2 YSYEKL. CDR3 region: CASSQASQRADEQFF. The CDR3, as DNA: TGCGCCAGCAGCCAAGCCTCACAGCGGGCAGATGAGCAGTTCTTC.

V is TRBV29-1 and J is TRBJ1-1; D may be TRBD1 (6 bases). V shed 7 bases and J shed 3 bases, with 15 bases lying between them. Germline CDR1 reads SQVTM; CDR2 reads ANQGSEA. The CDR3 spans 13 residues. The DNA of the CDR3 is TGCAGCGGAAACAGGGAAGTGGACACTGAAGCTTTCTTT. Translating it yields CSGNREVDTEAFF.

This clonotype was counted many times. The chain joins TRBV7-2 to TRBJ2-7; tentatively, D is TRBD1 (5 bases). The CDR3 contains 15 residues. Germline V gene sequence: CDR1 SGHTA, CDR2 FQGNSA. V was shortened by 5 bases and J by 7 bases, with 21 bases between the two germline ends. CDR3 amino acids: CASSTSTAFGTEQYF. In DNA, the CDR3 is TGTGCCAGCAGCACCTCGACAGCGTTTGGTACAGAGCAGTACTTC.